One sample yielded the 25 T cell receptor beta chains listed below, sequenced in a study of beta chain features in type 1 diabetes. The authors reverse transcribed all of the isolated RNA, so sequencing captured expressed TCRB transcripts. Repertoires were generated with immunoSEQ multiplex PCR, while TCRdb's copy carries only in-frame clones and drops some. The profile shows some 250,000 clones, 25% to 30% of them singletons. Sequenced sample: central memory CD4+ T cells from blood. Every receptor here comes from a man under 40 in good health.

The chain uses TRBV2 and TRBJ2-1; the match to TRBD2 covers 11 bases. The CDR3 is 15 residues long. Germline CDR1 and CDR2: SNHLY and FYNNEI. V gave up 7 bases and J gave up 7 bases; unmatched junction bases: 9. DNA for the CDR3: TGTGCCAGCACTCAATCCGCTAGCGGGGGGAATGAGCAGTTCTTC. Amino acid sequence: CASTQSASGGNEQFF.

This clone was observed many times. The chain is built from TRBV2 and TRBJ2-1; tentatively, D is TRBD2 (5 bases). Deletions cut 6 bases from V and 7 bases from J, with 10 bases between. Germline CDR1 reads SNHLY; CDR2 reads FYNNEI. The CDR3 sequence is 12 residues long. The CDR3 DNA reads TGTGCCAGCAGACCCCTAGCTAATGAGCAGTTCTTC. The encoded protein is CASRPLANEQFF. The variable domain in full, completed from reference TRBV2 and TRBJ2-1, reads EPEVTQTPSHQVTQMGQEVILRCVPISNHLYFYWYRQILGQKVEFLVSFYNNEISEKSEIFDDQFSVERPDGSNFTLKIRSTKLEDSAMYFCASRPLANEQFFGPGTRLTVL.

This clone has a handful of counts. J is TRBJ2-7 and V is TRBV30, with 10 bases lining up with TRBD2. Germline trimming cut 5 bases from V and 2 bases from J; bases unmatched to any gene: 9. CDR3 size: 15 residues. Germline V CDR1 and CDR2: GTSNPN, SVGIG (reference sequence). CDR3 coding DNA: TGTGCCTGGGACGGCGGGACTAGCGATGCCTACGAGCAGTACTTC. Amino acid sequence: CAWDGGTSDAYEQYF.

The chain employs TRBV7-9 and TRBJ2-5; D is perhaps TRBD2 (5 bases). The J call may be faulty, since TRBJ2-7 better matches the DNA end. Germline V gene lookup returns CDR1 SEHNR and CDR2 FQNEAQ (reference sequence). The CDR3 loop spans 13 amino acids. The CDR3 loop is CASDRGSSYEQYF. CDR3 coding DNA: TGTGCCAGCGACCGAGGGTCATCTTACGAGCAGTACTTC.

The rearrangement links TRBV30 to TRBJ2-7; 8 bases match TRBD1. This CDR3 has 11 amino acids. V lost 5 bases and J lost 9; bases outside the gene matches: 6. The germline V gene has CDR1 GTSNPN and CDR2 SVGIG (reference sequence). The CDR3 region is CAWETGVGQYF. The CDR3 DNA is TGTGCCTGGGAGACAGGGGTAGGGCAGTACTTC. The full variable domain, in which reference TRBV30 and TRBJ2-7 provide the parts outside the CDR3, is SQTIHQWPATLVQPVGSPLSLECTVEGTSNPNLYWYRQAAGRGLQLLFYSVGIGQISSEVPQNLSASRPQDRQFILSSKKLLLSDSGFYLCAWETGVGQYFGPGTRLTVT.

The chain joins TRBV20-1 to TRBJ1-2; 10 bases line up with TRBD1. With 7 bases clipped from V and 14 bases from J, the junction kept 10 bases outside the gene matches. Germline V gene lookup returns CDR1 DFQATT and CDR2 SNEGSKA (reference sequence). The CDR3 extends over 11 amino acids. CDR3 sequence reads: CSVPGQGTGTF. CDR3 in DNA: TGCAGTGTGCCGGGACAGGGGACGGGAACCTTC.

This clone has only a few counts. V gene TRBV11-2 combines with J gene TRBJ1-1; TRBD1 is a possible D gene (5 bases). The CDR3 sequence is 15 residues long. The V gene lost 0 bases and the J gene lost 4 bases, with 12 bases spanning the gap. The germline CDR1 and CDR2 sequences are SGHAT and FQNNGV. The CDR3: CASSLDPGFVTEAFF. The DNA for the CDR3 is TGTGCCAGCAGCTTAGATCCAGGGTTTGTCACTGAAGCTTTCTTT.

This clone was seen just once. CDR3 sequence reads: CSATDNNEQFF. The CDR3 nucleotides read TGCAGTGCCACCGACAACAATGAGCAGTTCTTC. The chain carries TRBV20-1 and TRBJ2-1; no clear D. The CDR3 is 11 amino acids. Germline values: CDR1 DFQATT, CDR2 SNEGSKA (reference sequence). Between the trimmed V and J ends, which lost 6 bases and 5 bases, there was a span of 8 bases.

V usage is TRBV27 and J usage is TRBJ2-5; 7 bases fit TRBD1. CDR3 length: 14 amino acids. Germline V CDR1 and CDR2: MNHEY, SMNVEV (reference sequence). The junction had 8 bases not matched to a gene; V was cut back by 5 bases and J by 5 bases. As DNA, the CDR3 is TGTGCCAGCAGTCCAACAGGGGTTCGGGAGACCCAGTACTTC. Translating it yields CASSPTGVRETQYF.

This clone was seen a handful of times. The genes are TRBV29-1 and TRBJ2-5, with 8 bases fitting TRBD1. The assigned J gene may be wrong: the sequence end matches TRBJ2-7 better. Germline assignment: CDR1 SQVTM and CDR2 ANQGSEA. The CDR3 extends over 12 amino acids. The CDR3 DNA reads TGCAGCGTTTACAGGGGGACGGGCGAGCAGTACTTC. This translates into CSVYRGTGEQYF.

The V gene is TRBV5-1, the J gene TRBJ2-3; D is unclear. The CDR3 is made up of 9 amino acids. V lost 5 bases and J 9 bases, leaving 4 bases between the germline ends. Germline V gives CDR1 SGHRS, CDR2 YFSETQ. CDR3 in amino acids: CASRVTQYF. CDR3 sequence (DNA): TGCGCCAGCAGGGTCACGCAGTATTTT. Full variable domain (missing parts from reference TRBV5-1 and TRBJ2-3): KAGVTQTPRYLIKTRGQQVTLSCSPISGHRSVSWYQQTPGQGLQFLFEYFSETQRNKGNFPGRFSGRQFSNSRSEMNVSTLELGDSALYLCASRVTQYFGPGTRLTVL.

This clone has just a few counts. The V and J genes are TRBV14 and TRBJ2-1; D may be TRBD2 (5 bases). CDR1 SGHDN and CDR2 FVKESK come from the germline V gene. Trimming removed 0 bases at V and 13 bases at J, with 10 bases between. The CDR3 is 12 residues long. The CDR3: CASSQDRLAQFF. The CDR3 region has the DNA TGTGCCAGCAGCCAAGATAGGCTAGCCCAGTTCTTC.

As for this clone: This may come from a read error, since a much larger clone is one base off. The chain combines TRBV13 with TRBJ2-7; 8 nucleotides match TRBD2. This CDR3 contains 17 residues. Germline V lookup: CDR1 PRHDT, CDR2 FYEKMQ (reference sequence). The ends lost 6 bases at V and 2 bases at J; junction bases unmatched: 15. The chain's CDR3 is CASSLGGKREYTYEQYF. CDR3 in DNA: TGTGCCAGCAGTCTGGGCGGTAAGCGGGAGTACACCTACGAGCAGTACTTC. Based on the CDR3 plus reference TRBV13 and TRBJ2-7, the full variable domain is AAGVIQSPRHLIKEKRETATLKCYPIPRHDTVYWYQQGPGQDPQFLISFYEKMQSDKGSIPDRFSAQQFSDYHSELNMSSLELGDSALYFCASSLGGKREYTYEQYFGPGTRLTVT.

This clone was counted only a few times. V is TRBV7-9 and J is TRBJ2-1, with 9 bases that match TRBD2. Germline V lookup: CDR1 SEHNR, CDR2 FQNEAQ (reference sequence). There are 16 residues in the CDR3. Germline trimming cut 4 bases from V and 8 bases from J; bases unmatched to any gene: 12. DNA of the CDR3: TGTGCCAGCAGCTACCCAAAGGGACTAGCTCTGGATGAGCAGTTCTTC. Residues: CASSYPKGLALDEQFF.

This clone was found a few times. The same CDR3 arises from other DNA sequences in this sample as well. CDR3 in amino acids: CASSPGLAVYNEQFF. In DNA, the CDR3 is TGTGCCAGCAGCCCGGGACTAGCGGTTTACAATGAGCAGTTCTTC. The V and J genes are TRBV7-2 and TRBJ2-1, with 11 bases that match TRBD2. With 5 bases clipped from V and 4 bases from J, the junction kept 4 bases outside the gene matches. The CDR3 covers 15 residues. Germline assignment: CDR1 SGHTA and CDR2 FQGNSA. The whole variable domain, remainder taken from reference TRBV7-2 and TRBJ2-1, is GAGVSQSPSNKVTEKGKDVELRCDPISGHTALYWYRQSLGQGLEFLIYFQGNSAPDKSGLPSDRFSAERTGGSVSTLTIQRTQQEDSAVYLCASSPGLAVYNEQFFGPGTRLTVL.

V gene TRBV7-9 combines with J gene TRBJ1-4; D is possibly TRBD1 (5 bases). Trimming removed 1 base at V and 2 bases at J, with 11 bases between. CDR3 length: 16 amino acids. Germline CDR1 is SEHNR and CDR2 is FQNEAQ (reference sequence). This CDR3 reads CASSLVGDVTNEKLFF. In DNA form, the CDR3 reads TGTGCCAGCAGCTTAGTTGGGGACGTGACTAATGAAAAACTGTTTTTT.

The chain carries TRBV6-6 and TRBJ2-6, with D unclear. In germline, CDR1 is MNHNY, CDR2 SVGAGI (reference sequence). V was cut by 9 bases and J by 1 base, with 7 bases left in between. The CDR3 sequence is 13 residues long. The DNA of the CDR3 is TGTGCCAGTGAGAGGTCTGGGGCCAACGTCCTGACTTTC. Its translation: CASERSGANVLTF.

The table lists this clone with a few counts. Other DNA sequences in this sample translate to the same CDR3. The genes are TRBV5-1 and TRBJ1-1; D might be TRBD1 (5 bases). CDR3 length: 14 amino acids. Germline-derived CDR1 and CDR2 are SGHRS and YFSETQ. V lost 5 bases and J 1 base, leaving 12 bases between the germline ends. CDR3 sequence: CASRTGTANTEAFF. CDR3 nucleotide sequence: TGCGCCAGCAGGACCGGGACGGCGAACACTGAAGCTTTCTTT.

V gene TRBV6-6 combines with J gene TRBJ2-1; TRBD1 matches 7 bases. V was pared by 6 bases and J by 6 bases, with 5 bases of the junction left unmatched. The CDR3 runs to 13 residues. Germline V CDR1 and CDR2: MNHNY, SVGAGI (reference sequence). The CDR3 loop is CASRTGSSNEQFF. The CDR3 DNA reads TGTGCCAGCAGGACAGGGTCCAGCAATGAGCAGTTCTTC.

The rearrangement links TRBV5-1 to TRBJ2-2, with 8 bases lining up with TRBD1. Trimming took 4 bases from V and 4 from J; bases not matched to a gene: 6. Germline-derived CDR1 and CDR2 are SGHRS and YFSETQ. The CDR3 sequence is 15 residues long. CDR3 residues: CASSRDRGSTGELFF. For the CDR3, the DNA is TGCGCCAGCAGCCGCGACAGGGGAAGCACCGGGGAGCTGTTTTTT.

In DNA form, the CDR3 reads TGCGCCAGCAGCTTGCTAGCAGGGAGCGGAGAGACCCAGTACTTC. It translates to CASSLLAGSGETQYF. This chain uses TRBV5-1 with TRBJ2-5; D possibly matches TRBD1 or TRBD2 (5 bases each). V was trimmed by 1 base and J by 4 bases, leaving 14 bases between them. CDR1 and CDR2 from the germline V gene are SGHRS and YFSETQ. The CDR3 contains 15 residues.

A word on this clone: The same CDR3 arises from other DNA sequences in this sample as well. The chain links TRBV28 to TRBJ2-7; D is perhaps TRBD1 or TRBD2 (6 bases each). The V end lost 6 bases, the J end lost 0 bases, and 12 bases lay between the germline ends. The CDR3 has 14 residues. The germline gives CDR1 MDHEN, CDR2 SYDVKM. CDR3 residues: CASRLGGNSYEQYF. The CDR3 DNA is TGTGCCAGCAGACTAGGGGGGAACTCCTACGAGCAGTACTTC.

This clone was detected a few times. This chain connects TRBV28 to TRBJ2-3, with no clear D. Trimming shortened V by 5 bases and J by 3 bases, and 15 bases separated the two germline ends. Germline V gene data show CDR1 as MDHEN and CDR2 as SYDVKM. The CDR3 consists of 15 residues. The CDR3: CASSLSSSLTDTQYF. DNA for the CDR3: TGTGCCAGCAGTCTTAGCTCATCCTTGACAGATACGCAGTATTTT.

This clone has only a few counts. CDR3 loop: CASSIGTDTGELFF. The CDR3 coding sequence is TGTGCCAGTAGTATAGGGACAGACACCGGGGAGCTGTTTTTT. The chain links TRBV19 to TRBJ2-2, with D perhaps matching TRBD1 (6 bases). This CDR3 is built from 14 residues. Germline V gene data show CDR1 as LNHDA and CDR2 as SQIVND (reference sequence). V was pared by 1 base and J by 3 bases, with 6 bases between.

The chain carries TRBV11-2 and TRBJ2-1, with a tentative D call TRBD2 (6 bases). The CDR3 has 13 residues. Between the trimmed V and J ends, which lost 4 bases and 6 bases, there was a span of 10 bases. Germline V lookup: CDR1 SGHAT, CDR2 FQNNGV. This chain's CDR3 is CASSSWDSNEQFF. The CDR3 DNA sequence: TGTGCCAGCAGCTCCTGGGACTCCAATGAGCAGTTCTTC.